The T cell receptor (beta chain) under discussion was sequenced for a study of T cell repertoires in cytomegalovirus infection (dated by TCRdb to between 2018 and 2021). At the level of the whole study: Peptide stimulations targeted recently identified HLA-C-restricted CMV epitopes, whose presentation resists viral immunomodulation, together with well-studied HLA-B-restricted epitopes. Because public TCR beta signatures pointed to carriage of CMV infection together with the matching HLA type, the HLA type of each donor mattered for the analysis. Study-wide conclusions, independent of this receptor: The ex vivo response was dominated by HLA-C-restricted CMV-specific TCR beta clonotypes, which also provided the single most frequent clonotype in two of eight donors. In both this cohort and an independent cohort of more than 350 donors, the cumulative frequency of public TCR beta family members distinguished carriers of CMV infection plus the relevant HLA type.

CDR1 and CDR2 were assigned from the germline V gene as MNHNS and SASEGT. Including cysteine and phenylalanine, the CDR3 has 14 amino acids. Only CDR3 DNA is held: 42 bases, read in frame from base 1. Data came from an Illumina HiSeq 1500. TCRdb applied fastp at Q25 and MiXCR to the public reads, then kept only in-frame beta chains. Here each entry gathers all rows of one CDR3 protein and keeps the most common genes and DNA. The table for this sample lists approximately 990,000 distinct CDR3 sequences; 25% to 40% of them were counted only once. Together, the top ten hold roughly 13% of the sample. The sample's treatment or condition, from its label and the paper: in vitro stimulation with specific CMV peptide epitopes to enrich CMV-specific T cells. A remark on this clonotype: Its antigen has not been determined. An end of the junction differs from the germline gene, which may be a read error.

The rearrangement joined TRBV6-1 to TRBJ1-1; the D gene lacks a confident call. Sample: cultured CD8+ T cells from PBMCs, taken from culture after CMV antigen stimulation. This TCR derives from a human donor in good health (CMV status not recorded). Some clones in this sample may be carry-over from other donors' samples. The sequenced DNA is TGTGCCAGCAGTGAGTGGAGAGGGAACGCTGAAGCTTTCTTT. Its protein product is CASSEWRGNAEAFF.